This T cell receptor (beta chain) was recorded in a study of OX40 agonist ivuxolimab in advanced cancers. Study outcomes and limitations: There were, on average, more expanded clones in CD8+ T cells than in CD4+.

The cohort excluded patients with autoimmune disease history or systemic immunosuppression. The CDR3 is 14 residues long. Germline CDR1 SGDLS, CDR2 YYNGEE. With 2 bases removed from V and 2 bases from J, the gap between germline ends came to 8 bases. As for this clone: What it binds is not known.

TCRdb keeps only in-frame clones here, not all; method: immunoSEQ multiplex PCR. The sample consists of about 64,000 clones, roughly 80% of them appearing once. This chain connects TRBV9 to TRBJ1-5; a weak D match, TRBD1 (6 bases). The receptor was derived from an adult with an advanced solid tumor such as melanoma, head and neck, liver or kidney cancer. This sample comprised CD4+ or CD8+ T cells sorted from blood, obtained in a trial of the OX40 agonist ivuxolimab. The CDR3 loop is CASSVEGGNQPQHF. Here the CDR3 DNA reads TGTGCCAGCAGCGTTGAGGGGGGCAATCAGCCCCAGCATTTT.